These 24 T cell receptor beta chains were all obtained from the same sample, sequenced in a study of cytomegalovirus exposure and HLA in healthy donors. Amplification used 60 Vbeta primers and 13 Jbeta primers. Assay: immunoSEQ multiplex PCR; the TCRdb copy retains only in-frame clones and omits some. The table includes about 100,000 clones, about four fifths detected once. Material: PBMCs. These receptors were collected from a woman in her forties in good health and CMV-seronegative.

The J gene is TRBJ1-2, the V gene TRBV20-1, with D perhaps TRBD1 (6 bases). The length of the CDR3 is 11 residues. Germline values: CDR1 DFQATT, CDR2 SNEGSKA (reference sequence). The ends were cut back, 6 bases at V and 5 bases at J, with 10 bases in the middle. The chain's CDR3 is CSAQRGYGYTF. CDR3 DNA: TGCAGTGCACAAAGGGGGTATGGCTACACCTTC.

This clone was detected a few times. V and J are TRBV18 and TRBJ1-6; 8 nucleotides agree with TRBD1. V trimming: 2 bases; J trimming: 10 bases; junction bases outside the gene matches: 4. CDR1 is KGHSH and CDR2 is LQKENI in the germline V gene. This CDR3 spans 14 amino acids. The CDR3 DNA reads TGTGCCAGCTCACCATTGGACAGGGAATCACCCCTCCACTTT. It is translated as CASSPLDRESPLHF.

The V call is TRBV7-9, the J call TRBJ2-7; 8 nucleotides agree with TRBD1. This CDR3 is 16 amino acids long. V was pared by 5 bases and J by 3 bases, with 12 bases of the junction left unmatched. The V gene's germline CDR1 is SEHNR and CDR2 FQNEAQ (reference sequence). The CDR3 nucleotides are TGTGCCAGCAGCACCATGGGACAGGACCTAAGCTACGAGCAGTACTTC. Amino acids: CASSTMGQDLSYEQYF.

The chain carries TRBV11-2 and TRBJ1-1; D might be TRBD1 (5 bases). The CDR3 is 15 amino acids. Trimming left V 0 bases short and J 1 base short, with 9 bases between. Germline V gene lookup returns CDR1 SGHAT and CDR2 FQNNGV. The CDR3 reads CASSLDVGANTEAFF. CDR3 DNA: TGTGCCAGCAGCTTAGACGTAGGGGCGAACACTGAAGCTTTCTTT. The full variable domain, rest sourced from reference TRBV11-2 and TRBJ1-1, is EAGVAQSPRYKIIEKRQSVAFWCNPISGHATLYWYQQILGQGPKLLIQFQNNGVVDDSQLPKDRFSAERLKGVDSTLKIQPAKLEDSAVYLCASSLDVGANTEAFFGQGTRLTVV.

This clone was picked up a small number of times. The rearrangement uses TRBV29-1 and TRBJ1-1, with a tentative D call TRBD1 (5 bases). This CDR3 is 12 amino acids long. CDR1 is SQVTM and CDR2 is ANQGSEA in the germline V gene. Trimming took off 3 bases at V and 5 bases at J, with 10 bases between the two ends. CDR3 sequence (DNA): TGCAGCGTTGAGCCAGGGAGGACTGAAGCTTTCTTT. Its translation is CSVEPGRTEAFF.

CDR3 in DNA: TGTGCCAGCAGTGAAATCGGGGTTACCGGGGAGCTGTTTTTT. The encoded protein is CASSEIGVTGELFF. V and J are TRBV2 and TRBJ2-2; D may be TRBD2 (5 bases). The CDR3 is 14 residues long. In germline, CDR1 is SNHLY, CDR2 FYNNEI. The V end was cut by 2 bases, the J end by 5 bases, with 9 bases between.

The chain recombines TRBV30 with TRBJ1-4, with D hard to call. Germline V CDR1 and CDR2: GTSNPN, SVGIG (reference sequence). V lost 0 bases and J 8 bases, leaving 13 bases between the germline ends. The CDR3 extends over 14 amino acids. CDR3 nucleotide sequence: TGTGCCTGGAGTGTATCCAGAGGAAGGGAAAAACTGTTTTTT. Amino acid sequence: CAWSVSRGREKLFF.

V usage is TRBV4-1 and J usage is TRBJ2-2; D gene unclear. V shed 4 bases and J shed 5 bases, with 5 bases lying between them. This CDR3 has 12 amino acids. Germline loops: CDR1 MGHRA, CDR2 YSYEKL. In DNA form, the CDR3 reads TGCGCCAGCAGCCCGAGTACCGGGGAGCTGTTTTTT. Protein: CASSPSTGELFF.

The chain employs TRBV7-9 and TRBJ2-1, with D possibly matching TRBD2 (5 bases). The germline CDR1 and CDR2 sequences are SEHNR and FQNEAQ (reference sequence). The V end lost 5 bases, the J end lost 9 bases, and 11 bases lay between the germline ends. This CDR3 is 12 amino acids long. CDR3 protein: CASSPPRGEQFF. The CDR3 coding sequence is TGTGCCAGCAGCCCCCCCCGGGGTGAGCAGTTCTTC.

This clone was recorded only once. This rearrangement joins TRBV5-1 to TRBJ2-1; TRBD2 matches 9 bases. Germline V gene sequence: CDR1 SGHRS, CDR2 YFSETQ. Losses at the gene ends were 0 bases for V and 8 bases for J; bases not matched to a gene: 9. The CDR3 covers 16 residues. DNA of the CDR3: TGCGCCAGCAGCTTGGATGGGATAGCGGGAGCCGATGAGCAGTTCTTC. As protein: CASSLDGIAGADEQFF.

The CDR3, as DNA: TGTGCCAGCAGCGTAGAAGGGGGGGCCTACAATGAGCAGTTCTTC. Translating it yields CASSVEGGAYNEQFF. This chain uses TRBV9 with TRBJ2-1, with D possibly TRBD2 on 7 matching bases. CDR3 length equals 15 residues. V was shortened by 0 bases and J by 2 bases, with 9 bases between the two germline ends. The V gene's germline CDR1 is SGDLS and CDR2 YYNGEE.

V usage is TRBV6-1 and J usage is TRBJ1-1, with D tentatively TRBD1 (6 bases). The germline CDR1 and CDR2 sequences are MNHNS and SASEGT. V was pared by 6 bases and J by 5 bases, with 13 bases between. The CDR3 spans 13 residues. CDR3 sequence reads: CASRRQEGTEAFF. As DNA, the CDR3 is TGTGCCAGCAGGAGACAGGAAGGGACTGAAGCTTTCTTT.

This rearrangement joins TRBV7-6 to TRBJ1-1; D remains unclear. The length of the CDR3 is 13 residues. Between the trimmed V and J ends, which lost 2 bases and 1 base, there was a span of 5 bases. The germline V gene has CDR1 SGHVS and CDR2 FNYEAQ. CDR3 nucleotide sequence: TGTGCCAGCAGCTTAAACGGGAACACTGAAGCTTTCTTT. This translates into CASSLNGNTEAFF. Variable domain in full (rest from reference TRBV7-6 and TRBJ1-1): GAGVSQSPRYKVTKRGQDVALRCDPISGHVSLYWYRQALGQGPEFLTYFNYEAQQDKSGLPNDRFSAERPEGSISTLTIQRTEQRDSAMYRCASSLNGNTEAFFGQGTRLTVV.

The chain carries TRBV29-1 and TRBJ2-5; D call uncertain. V was trimmed by 6 bases and J by 5 bases, leaving 16 bases between them. The CDR3 spans 13 residues. Germline CDR1 is SQVTM and CDR2 is ANQGSEA. The CDR3 is CSVGRQPGETQYF. The CDR3 DNA reads TGCAGCGTAGGTCGTCAGCCCGGGGAGACCCAGTACTTC.

The CDR3 sequence: CASSLDAGYGYTF. The CDR3, as DNA: TGTGCCAGCAGCTTAGATGCCGGCTATGGCTACACCTTC. The chain employs TRBV7-2 and TRBJ1-2, with D hard to call. The CDR3 runs to 13 residues. V was cut by 1 base and J by 4 bases, with 7 bases left in between. From germline, CDR1 is SGHTA and CDR2 FQGNSA. The whole variable domain, filled in from reference TRBV7-2 and TRBJ1-2, reads GAGVSQSPSNKVTEKGKDVELRCDPISGHTALYWYRQSLGQGLEFLIYFQGNSAPDKSGLPSDRFSAERTGGSVSTLTIQRTQQEDSAVYLCASSLDAGYGYTFGSGTRLTVV.

This chain connects TRBV19 to TRBJ1-1, with D unresolved. This CDR3 has 11 residues. The germline V gene has CDR1 LNHDA and CDR2 SQIVND (reference sequence). Deletions cut 7 bases from V and 6 bases from J, with 9 bases between. Written as DNA, the CDR3 is TGTGCCAGTATGGGTGGGCCTGAAGCTTTCTTT. This gives the protein CASMGGPEAFF.

This clone has a handful of counts. V and J are TRBV4-3 and TRBJ2-7; 8 nucleotides match TRBD1. CDR1 and CDR2 (germline): LGHNA, YSLEER. The CDR3 length is 16 residues. V shed 3 bases and J 5 bases; nucleotides not matched to a gene: 12. CDR3 sequence reads: CASSHLSGQGSNEQYF. The CDR3 nucleotides are TGCGCCAGCAGCCATCTTTCCGGACAGGGTAGCAACGAGCAGTACTTC.

This clone was seen more than once but under ten times. V gene TRBV6-5 combines with J gene TRBJ1-4; D is unresolved. The CDR3 is 13 amino acids. The ends were cut back, 6 bases at V and 7 bases at J, with 12 bases in the middle. Germline V gene data show CDR1 as MNHEY and CDR2 as SVGAGI. In nucleotides, the CDR3 is TGTGCCAGCAGAATAGAGGGAGGTGAAAAACTGTTTTTT. It encodes CASRIEGGEKLFF.

The table lists this clone with a count of one. The chain links TRBV7-9 to TRBJ1-2; 7 bases match TRBD1. This CDR3 is built from 14 residues. The germline V gene encodes CDR1 SEHNR and CDR2 FQNEAQ (reference sequence). The ends lost 4 bases at V and 3 bases at J; junction bases unmatched: 5. The CDR3 nucleotides are TGTGCCAGCAGCTCAGGAGGGACAGACTATGGCTACACCTTC. It encodes CASSSGGTDYGYTF.

This clone showed up just a few times. This chain links TRBV11-2 with TRBJ2-7; possibly TRBD2 for D (5 bases). V lost 5 bases to trimming and J lost 5 bases, with 7 bases between them. CDR1 is SGHAT and CDR2 is FQNNGV in the germline V gene. The CDR3 length is 11 residues. This CDR3 reads CASSPRDEQYF. Written as DNA, the CDR3 is TGTGCCAGCAGCCCGCGGGACGAGCAGTACTTC.

This chain connects TRBV30 to TRBJ1-4; a weak D match, TRBD1 (5 bases). The CDR3 is made up of 15 amino acids. Germline V gene sequence: CDR1 GTSNPN, CDR2 SVGIG (reference sequence). V shed 4 bases and J shed 0 bases, with 12 bases lying between them. CDR3 residues: CAWTQGLATNEKLFF. The CDR3 region has the DNA TGTGCCTGGACGCAGGGCCTTGCAACTAATGAAAAACTGTTTTTT.

This chain uses TRBV19 with TRBJ2-1; D is perhaps TRBD2 (6 bases). The V end lost 3 bases, the J end lost 11 bases, and 20 bases lay between the germline ends. Germline CDR1 LNHDA, CDR2 SQIVND (reference sequence). The CDR3 consists of 15 residues. Here the CDR3 reads CASSIYGAPGVKQFF. The DNA for the CDR3 is TGTGCCAGTAGTATCTACGGGGCGCCGGGAGTGAAGCAGTTCTTC.

This clone was detected once. The rearrangement links TRBV6-5 to TRBJ1-6; no clear D. Germline V gene lookup returns CDR1 MNHEY and CDR2 SVGAGI. The CDR3 runs to 11 residues. Trimming pared 8 bases from V and 17 bases from J, leaving 16 bases between. CDR3 DNA: TGTGCCAGCGGAGTGCCAGACTTTGTCCACTTT. Protein product: CASGVPDFVHF.

In DNA form, the CDR3 reads TGCGCCAGCAGCCAAGAGCGGGGGGATTCAGCCAAAAACATTCAGTACTTC. This translates into CASSQERGDSAKNIQYF. J is TRBJ2-4 and V is TRBV4-3, with TRBD2 matching 8 bases. Germline CDR1 is LGHNA and CDR2 is YSLEER. This CDR3 comprises 17 residues. J lost 0 bases, V lost 0 bases, and 4 bases had no gene match.